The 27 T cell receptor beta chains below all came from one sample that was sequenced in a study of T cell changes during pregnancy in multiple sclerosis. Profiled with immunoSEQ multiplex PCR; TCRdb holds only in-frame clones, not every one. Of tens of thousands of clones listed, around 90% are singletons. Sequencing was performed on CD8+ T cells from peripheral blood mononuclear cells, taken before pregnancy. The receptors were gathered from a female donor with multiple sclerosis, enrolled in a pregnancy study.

In DNA form, the CDR3 reads TGTGCCAGCAGTGCGTTGACAGGGGGCACTGAAGCTTTCTTT. Protein product: CASSALTGGTEAFF. The chain links TRBV27 to TRBJ1-1; 9 nucleotides match TRBD1. This CDR3 is built from 14 residues. The germline CDR1 and CDR2 sequences are MNHEY and SMNVEV (reference sequence). V lost 5 bases and J lost 4; bases outside the gene matches: 5.

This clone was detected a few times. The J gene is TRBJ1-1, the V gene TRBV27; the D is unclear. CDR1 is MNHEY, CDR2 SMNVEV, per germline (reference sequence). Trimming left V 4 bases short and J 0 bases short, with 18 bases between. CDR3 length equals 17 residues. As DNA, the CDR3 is TGTGCCAGCAGTTCGACAACGGCTGCACTTATGAACACTGAAGCTTTCTTT. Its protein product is CASSSTTAALMNTEAFF.

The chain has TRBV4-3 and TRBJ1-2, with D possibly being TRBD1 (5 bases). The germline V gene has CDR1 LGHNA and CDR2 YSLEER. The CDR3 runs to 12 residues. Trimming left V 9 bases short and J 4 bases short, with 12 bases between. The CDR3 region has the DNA TGCGCCAGATCGACAGATGGCTATGGCTACACCTTC. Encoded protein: CARSTDGYGYTF.

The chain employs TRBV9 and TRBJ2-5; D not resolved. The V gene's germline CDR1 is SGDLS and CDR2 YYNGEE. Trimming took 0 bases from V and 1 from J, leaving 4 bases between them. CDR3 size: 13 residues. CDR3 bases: TGTGCCAGCAGCGTAGCCTCCCAAGAGACCCAGTACTTC. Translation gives CASSVASQETQYF.

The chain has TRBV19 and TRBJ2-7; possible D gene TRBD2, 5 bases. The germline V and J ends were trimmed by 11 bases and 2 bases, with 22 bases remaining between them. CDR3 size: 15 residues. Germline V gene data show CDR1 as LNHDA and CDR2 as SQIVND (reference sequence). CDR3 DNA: TGTGCCGCCCCCCCCGACCGAGGGCTCCCCTACGAGCAGTACTTC. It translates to CAAPPDRGLPYEQYF.

The CDR3 bases are TGTGCCTGGAGTGTCCAGGGCCCAGATACGCAGTATTTT. This encodes CAWSVQGPDTQYF. The rearrangement uses TRBV30 and TRBJ2-3, with D possibly being TRBD1 (5 bases). The CDR3 is 13 amino acids. V lost 0 bases and J 4 bases, leaving 8 bases between the germline ends. From germline, CDR1 is GTSNPN and CDR2 SVGIG (reference sequence).

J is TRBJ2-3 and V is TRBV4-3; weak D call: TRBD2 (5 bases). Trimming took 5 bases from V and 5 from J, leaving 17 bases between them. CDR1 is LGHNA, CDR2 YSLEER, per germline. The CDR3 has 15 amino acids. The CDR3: CASSGSTDEGDTQYF. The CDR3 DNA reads TGCGCCAGCAGCGGGTCGACGGACGAGGGAGATACGCAGTATTTT.

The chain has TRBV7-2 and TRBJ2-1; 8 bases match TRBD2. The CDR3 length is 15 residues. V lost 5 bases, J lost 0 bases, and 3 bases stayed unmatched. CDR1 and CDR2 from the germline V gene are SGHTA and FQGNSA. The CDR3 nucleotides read TGTGCCAGCAGCCAGAGCGGGAGCTCCTACAATGAGCAGTTCTTC. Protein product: CASSQSGSSYNEQFF. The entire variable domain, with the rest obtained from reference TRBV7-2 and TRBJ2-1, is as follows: GAGVSQSPSNKVTEKGKDVELRCDPISGHTALYWYRQSLGQGLEFLIYFQGNSAPDKSGLPSDRFSAERTGGSVSTLTIQRTQQEDSAVYLCASSQSGSSYNEQFFGPGTRLTVL.

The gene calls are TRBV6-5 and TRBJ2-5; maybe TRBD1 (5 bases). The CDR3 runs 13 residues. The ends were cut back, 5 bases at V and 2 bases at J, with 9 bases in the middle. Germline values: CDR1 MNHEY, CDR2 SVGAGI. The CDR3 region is CASSPDTQETQYF. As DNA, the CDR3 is TGTGCCAGCAGTCCGGACACGCAAGAGACCCAGTACTTC.

CDR3: CASSLGQERFF. CDR3 bases: TGTGCCAGCAGCCTAGGACAGGAGAGGTTCTTC. This rearrangement joins TRBV7-3 to TRBJ2-1, with 7 bases aligning to TRBD1. The trim removed 5 bases at V and 15 bases at J, leaving 7 bases unmatched. CDR1 SGHTA and CDR2 FQGTGA come from the germline V gene. This CDR3 has 11 amino acids.

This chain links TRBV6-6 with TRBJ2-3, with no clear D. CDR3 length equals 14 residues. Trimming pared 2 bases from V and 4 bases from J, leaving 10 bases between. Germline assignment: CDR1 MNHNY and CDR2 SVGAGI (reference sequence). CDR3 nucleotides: TGTGCCAGCAGTTACGTGTTAGCTGCAGATACGCAGTATTTT. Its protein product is CASSYVLAADTQYF.

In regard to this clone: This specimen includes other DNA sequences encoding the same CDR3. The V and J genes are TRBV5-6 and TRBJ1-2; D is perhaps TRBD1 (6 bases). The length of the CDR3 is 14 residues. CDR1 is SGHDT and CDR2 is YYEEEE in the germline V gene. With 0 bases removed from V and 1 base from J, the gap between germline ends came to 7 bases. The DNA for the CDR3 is TGTGCCAGCAGCTTGGGGACAGTTAACTATGGCTACACCTTC. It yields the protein CASSLGTVNYGYTF.

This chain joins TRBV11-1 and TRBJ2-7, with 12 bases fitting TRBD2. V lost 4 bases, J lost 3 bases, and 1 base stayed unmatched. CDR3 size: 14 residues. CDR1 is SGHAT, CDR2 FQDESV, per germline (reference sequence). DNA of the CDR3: TGTGCCAGCAGCTGGACTAGCGGGGTCTACGAGCAGTACTTC. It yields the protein CASSWTSGVYEQYF.

The CDR3 loop reads CARQVSPSSGNTIYF. CDR3 DNA sequence: TGTGCCAGACAGGTCAGCCCCAGCTCTGGAAACACCATATATTTT. The chain links TRBV6-5 to TRBJ1-3; D may be TRBD1 (5 bases). Germline values: CDR1 MNHEY, CDR2 SVGAGI. V was clipped by 9 bases and J by 0 bases, with 15 bases between them. CDR3 size: 15 residues.

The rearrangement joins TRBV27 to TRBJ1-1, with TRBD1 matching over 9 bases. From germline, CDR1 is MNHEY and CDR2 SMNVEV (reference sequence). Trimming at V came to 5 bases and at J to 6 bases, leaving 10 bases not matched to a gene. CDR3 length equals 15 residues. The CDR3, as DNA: TGTGCCAGCAGTCTACTCCGCACAGGGGGCCCTGAAGCTTTCTTT. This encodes CASSLLRTGGPEAFF.

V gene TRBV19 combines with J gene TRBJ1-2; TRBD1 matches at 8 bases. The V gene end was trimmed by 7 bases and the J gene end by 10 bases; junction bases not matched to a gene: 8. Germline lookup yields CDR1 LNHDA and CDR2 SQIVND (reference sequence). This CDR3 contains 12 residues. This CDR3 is CASTSGGSVYTF. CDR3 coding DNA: TGTGCCAGTACCTCAGGGGGCAGTGTCTACACCTTC.

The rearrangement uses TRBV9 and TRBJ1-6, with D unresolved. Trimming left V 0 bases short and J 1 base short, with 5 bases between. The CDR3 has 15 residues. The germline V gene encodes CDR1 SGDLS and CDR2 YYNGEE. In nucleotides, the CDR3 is TGTGCCAGCAGCGTAGGGCGGTCCTATAATTCACCCCTCCACTTT. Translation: CASSVGRSYNSPLHF.

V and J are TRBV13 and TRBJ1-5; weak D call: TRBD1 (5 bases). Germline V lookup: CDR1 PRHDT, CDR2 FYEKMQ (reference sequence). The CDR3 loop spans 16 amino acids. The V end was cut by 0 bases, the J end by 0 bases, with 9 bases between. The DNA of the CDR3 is TGTGCCAGCAGCTTAGGCAGGGCCCATAGCAATCAGCCCCAGCATTTT. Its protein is CASSLGRAHSNQPQHF.

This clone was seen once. Here the CDR3 reads CASTIGTGVNYGYTF. In nucleotides, the CDR3 is TGTGCCAGCACCATCGGGACAGGGGTTAACTATGGCTACACCTTC. The rearrangement uses TRBV9 and TRBJ1-2, with 10 positions matching TRBD1. The CDR3 sequence is 15 residues long. Germline V gene lookup returns CDR1 SGDLS and CDR2 YYNGEE. With V trimmed by 6 bases and J by 1 base, 6 bases remained unmatched.

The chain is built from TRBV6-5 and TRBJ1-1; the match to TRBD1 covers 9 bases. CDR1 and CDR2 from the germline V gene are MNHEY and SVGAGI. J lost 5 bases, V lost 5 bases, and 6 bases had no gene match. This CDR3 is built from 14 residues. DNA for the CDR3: TGTGCCAGCAGTAAACAGGGGGCTGGAACTGAAGCTTTCTTT. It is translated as CASSKQGAGTEAFF.

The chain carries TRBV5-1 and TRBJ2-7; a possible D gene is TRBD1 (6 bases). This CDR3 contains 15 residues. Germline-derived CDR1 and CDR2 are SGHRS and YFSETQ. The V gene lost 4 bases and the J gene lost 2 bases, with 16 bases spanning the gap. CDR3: CASSNGQTPTYEQYF. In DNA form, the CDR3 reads TGCGCCAGCAGCAATGGACAGACCCCCACCTACGAGCAGTACTTC.

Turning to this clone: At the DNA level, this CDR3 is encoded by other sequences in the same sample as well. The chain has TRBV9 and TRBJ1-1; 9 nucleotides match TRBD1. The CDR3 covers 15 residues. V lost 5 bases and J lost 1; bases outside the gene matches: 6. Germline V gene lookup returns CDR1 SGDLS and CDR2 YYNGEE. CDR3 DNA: TGTGCCAGCAGTGAGGACAGGGGATCGAACACTGAAGCTTTCTTT. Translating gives CASSEDRGSNTEAFF.

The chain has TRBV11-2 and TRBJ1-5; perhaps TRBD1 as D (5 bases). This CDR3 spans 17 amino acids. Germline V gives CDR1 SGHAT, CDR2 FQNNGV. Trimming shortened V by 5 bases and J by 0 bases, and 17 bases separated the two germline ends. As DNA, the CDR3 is TGTGCCAGCAGCGGCGGGGCCATGACTCATAGCAATCAGCCCCAGCATTTT. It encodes CASSGGAMTHSNQPQHF.

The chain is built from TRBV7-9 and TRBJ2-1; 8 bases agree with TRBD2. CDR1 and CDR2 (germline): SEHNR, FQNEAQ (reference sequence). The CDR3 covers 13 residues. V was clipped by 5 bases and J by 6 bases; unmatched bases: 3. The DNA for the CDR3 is TGTGCCAGCAGCGGACTAGCCCCCAATGAGCAGTTCTTC. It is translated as CASSGLAPNEQFF.

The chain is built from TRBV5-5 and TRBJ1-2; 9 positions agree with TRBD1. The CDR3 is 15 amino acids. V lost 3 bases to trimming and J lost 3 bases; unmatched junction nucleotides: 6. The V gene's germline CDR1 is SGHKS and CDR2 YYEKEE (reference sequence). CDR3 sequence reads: CASSWDREKDYGYTF. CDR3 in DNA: TGTGCCAGCAGCTGGGACAGGGAGAAAGACTATGGCTACACCTTC.

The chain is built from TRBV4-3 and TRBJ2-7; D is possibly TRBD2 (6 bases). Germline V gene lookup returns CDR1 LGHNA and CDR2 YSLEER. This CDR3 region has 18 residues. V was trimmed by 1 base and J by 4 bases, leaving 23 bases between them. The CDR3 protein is CASSQGGDGAPLGYEQYF. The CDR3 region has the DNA TGCGCCAGCAGCCAAGGGGGGGACGGCGCCCCTCTGGGGTACGAGCAGTACTTC.

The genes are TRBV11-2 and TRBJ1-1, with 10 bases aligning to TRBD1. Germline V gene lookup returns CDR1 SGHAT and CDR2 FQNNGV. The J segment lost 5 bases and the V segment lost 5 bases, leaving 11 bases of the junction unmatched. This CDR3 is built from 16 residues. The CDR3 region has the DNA TGTGCCAGCAGCGGTCCCGGGACAGGGGCGGGGACTGAAGCTTTCTTT. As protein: CASSGPGTGAGTEAFF.